The 27 T cell receptor beta chains given below trace back to one sample, sequenced in a study of T cells after posttransplantation cyclophosphamide. Profiled with immunoSEQ multiplex PCR; TCRdb holds only in-frame clones, not every one. The repertoire yields some 17,000 clones, none seen only once; the top ten contain around 0.5%. Treatment was busulfan-fludarabine conditioning, a marrow graft, and cyclophosphamide on days +3 and +4. The sequences come from PBMCs, collected after allogeneic stem cell transplant with posttransplant cyclophosphamide. All receptors come from a female patient under 45 who received an allogeneic stem cell transplant from a related donor, was CMV-positive, and had no GVHD. T cells may partly derive from the graft donor.

The rearrangement joins TRBV9 to TRBJ2-5; 7 bases map to TRBD1. In germline, CDR1 is SGDLS, CDR2 YYNGEE. J gave up 1 base and V 4 bases, and 7 bases lay outside the gene matches. The CDR3 length is 15 residues. The CDR3 nucleotides are TGTGCCAGCAGCCTAGGGGGCAGGGTCCAAGAGACCCAGTACTTC. Protein product: CASSLGGRVQETQYF. Full variable domain (missing parts from reference TRBV9 and TRBJ2-5): DSGVTQTPKHLITATGQRVTLRCSPRSGDLSVYWYQQSLDQGLQFLIQYYNGEERAKGNILERFSAQQFPDLHSELNLSSLELGDSALYFCASSLGGRVQETQYFGPGTRLLVL.

This clone was found many times. The CDR3 sequence is CASRWPDSYNSPLHF. The CDR3, as DNA: TGTGCCAGCAGGTGGCCGGACAGCTATAATTCACCCCTCCACTTT. The rearrangement uses TRBV2 and TRBJ1-6; tentatively, D is TRBD1 (6 bases). There are 15 residues in the CDR3. The germline V gene encodes CDR1 SNHLY and CDR2 FYNNEI. The V gene lost 6 bases and the J gene lost 3 bases, with 12 bases spanning the gap.

The chain couples TRBV7-2 to TRBJ2-5; TRBD2 matches at 7 bases. The end of the DNA is better explained by TRBJ2-7, so the J call may be wrong. Germline V gene lookup returns CDR1 SGHTA and CDR2 FQGNSA. The CDR3 contains 14 residues. In nucleotides, the CDR3 is TGTGCCAGCAGCTTCGGCGGGAGCTCCTACGAGCAGTACTTC. Protein sequence: CASSFGGSSYEQYF.

At least ten counts were recorded for this clone. This sequence joins TRBV6-1 and TRBJ1-4; the match to TRBD1 covers 12 bases. V lost 6 bases to trimming and J lost 8 bases; unmatched junction nucleotides: 7. The CDR3 runs to 15 residues. CDR1 and CDR2 (germline): MNHNS, SASEGT. DNA for the CDR3: TGTGCCAGCAGGAAGGGACAGGGGGCTAGCGAAAAACTGTTTTTT. As protein: CASRKGQGASEKLFF.

This clone was counted many times. The rearrangement uses TRBV27 and TRBJ1-1; TRBD1 aligns across 7 bases. This CDR3 region has 16 residues. J gave up 0 bases and V 7 bases, and 11 bases lay outside the gene matches. The germline V gene has CDR1 MNHEY and CDR2 SMNVEV (reference sequence). CDR3 residues: CASTALTGTLNTEAFF. CDR3 DNA: TGTGCCAGCACCGCCCTGACAGGGACCCTGAACACTGAAGCTTTCTTT.

This clone occurred many times. The rearrangement joins TRBV2 to TRBJ2-7; D uncertain. The CDR3 is made up of 14 amino acids. With 3 bases removed from V and 0 bases from J, the gap between germline ends came to 9 bases. Germline CDR1 SNHLY, CDR2 FYNNEI. The CDR3 reads CASSEIGLSYEQYF. The CDR3 nucleotides read TGTGCCAGCAGTGAGATCGGTCTCTCCTACGAGCAGTACTTC.

This clone was observed at least ten times. V is TRBV9 and J is TRBJ2-1, with a tentative D call TRBD2 (6 bases). Trimming stripped 4 bases from V and 4 bases from J, with 12 bases between. The CDR3 runs 14 residues. Germline V gives CDR1 SGDLS, CDR2 YYNGEE. The DNA of the CDR3 is TGTGCCAGCAGCCTGCAGGGACTGTACAATGAGCAGTTCTTC. Encoded protein: CASSLQGLYNEQFF.

This clone was counted many times. This chain connects TRBV19 to TRBJ2-1; 7 nucleotides match TRBD1. Germline V CDR1 and CDR2: LNHDA, SQIVND (reference sequence). The CDR3 loop spans 15 amino acids. V was pared by 3 bases and J by 6 bases, with 8 bases of the junction left unmatched. This CDR3 is CASSIKTGAINEQFF. In nucleotides, the CDR3 is TGTGCCAGTAGTATTAAAACAGGGGCGATCAATGAGCAGTTCTTC.

In its sample, this clone ranks as medium-sized. This chain's CDR3 is CASSRDRVGTEAFF. The DNA for the CDR3 is TGTGCCAGCAGCCGTGACAGGGTCGGCACTGAAGCTTTCTTT. The chain recombines TRBV7-9 with TRBJ1-1, with 7 positions matching TRBD1. The V segment lost 5 bases and the J segment 4 bases; nucleotides outside the gene matches: 7. The CDR3 loop spans 14 amino acids. Looked up from germline, CDR1 is SEHNR and CDR2 is FQNEAQ (reference sequence).

This clone has ten or more counts. The chain combines TRBV28 with TRBJ2-7; D might be TRBD2 (6 bases). Deletions cut 3 bases from V and 3 bases from J, with 15 bases between. The CDR3 loop spans 15 amino acids. The germline V gene has CDR1 MDHEN and CDR2 SYDVKM. The CDR3 sequence: CASSFGGTDIYEQYF. The CDR3 nucleotides read TGTGCCAGCAGTTTCGGCGGGACGGACATCTACGAGCAGTACTTC.

Ten or more counts support this clone. The chain uses TRBV28 and TRBJ2-7; D possibly corresponds to TRBD2 (5 bases). This CDR3 has 13 amino acids. Trimming removed 2 bases from V and 5 bases from J, with 10 bases in between. CDR1 and CDR2 (germline): MDHEN, SYDVKM. As DNA, the CDR3 is TGTGCCAGCAGTTTACGAGGGTTCGACGAGCAGTACTTC. This encodes CASSLRGFDEQYF. Combining the CDR3 with reference TRBV28 and TRBJ2-7 gives the whole variable domain DVKVTQSSRYLVKRTGEKVFLECVQDMDHENMFWYRQDPGLGLRLIYFSYDVKMKEKGDIPEGYSVSREKKERFSLILESASTNQTSMYLCASSLRGFDEQYFGPGTRLTVT.

This clone has a count of ten or more. Given the absence of the conserved phenylalanine or tryptophan at the CDR3 end, a read error is likely. No DNA is shown, since the ends of the CDR3 on it are uncertain; the CDR3 is the one TCRdb lists. The chain carries TRBV30 and TRBJ1-1; the DNA was not used to check the table's D call, TRBD1. In germline, CDR1 is GTSNPN, CDR2 SVGIG (reference sequence). The CDR3 numbers 13 amino acids, ends counted. CDR3 protein: CAWNPYRETGRFV.

This clone appeared many times. The chain couples TRBV28 to TRBJ2-3, with 8 bases that match TRBD1. CDR1 and CDR2 (germline): MDHEN, SYDVKM. This CDR3 is built from 18 residues. Germline trimming cut 6 bases from V and 4 bases from J; bases unmatched to any gene: 18. In DNA, the CDR3 is TGTGCCAGCAGCTCTAGGGCAGGGGGCGGTTGGTCCCCAGATACGCAGTATTTT. Translating gives CASSSRAGGGWSPDTQYF. The full variable domain, its missing parts supplied by reference TRBV28 and TRBJ2-3, is DVKVTQSSRYLVKRTGEKVFLECVQDMDHENMFWYRQDPGLGLRLIYFSYDVKMKEKGDIPEGYSVSREKKERFSLILESASTNQTSMYLCASSSRAGGGWSPDTQYFGPGTRLTVL.

Many counts were recorded for this clone. The rearrangement uses TRBV30 and TRBJ1-1, with D unresolved. V gave up 7 bases and J gave up 2 bases, with 8 bases separating them. Germline-derived CDR1 and CDR2 are GTSNPN and SVGIG (reference sequence). The CDR3 runs to 11 residues. This chain's CDR3 is CASRTNTEAFF. CDR3 in DNA: TGTGCCTCTCGAACTAACACTGAAGCTTTCTTT.

This clone was observed at least ten times. The chain joins TRBV19 to TRBJ1-2; D not resolved. The ends were cut back, 5 bases at V and 5 bases at J, with 12 bases in the middle. The CDR3 totals 13 residues. The V gene's germline CDR1 is LNHDA and CDR2 SQIVND (reference sequence). CDR3 nucleotide sequence: TGTGCCAGTAGTCTTCTCTCTAGTTATGGCTACACCTTC. Translation gives CASSLLSSYGYTF.

This clone has ten or more counts. The rearrangement uses TRBV28 and TRBJ2-5; no reliable D call. The CDR3 consists of 15 residues. V lost 2 bases to trimming and J lost 2 bases, with 12 bases between them. Germline assignment: CDR1 MDHEN and CDR2 SYDVKM. The CDR3: CASSLIAETQETQYF. CDR3 DNA sequence: TGTGCCAGCAGTTTAATAGCAGAAACGCAAGAGACCCAGTACTTC.

This clone occurred many times. J is TRBJ2-3 and V is TRBV6-6, with 8 bases matching TRBD1. The V gene end was trimmed by 10 bases and the J gene end by 4 bases; junction bases not matched to a gene: 10. The length of the CDR3 is 14 residues. Germline-derived CDR1 and CDR2 are MNHNY and SVGAGI (reference sequence). The CDR3 reads CATRSDRAPDTQYF. As DNA, the CDR3 is TGTGCCACTCGATCGGACAGGGCTCCAGATACGCAGTATTTT.

Ten or more counts support this clone. This chain joins TRBV27 and TRBJ2-3, with TRBD2 identical over 7 bases. The CDR3 runs 17 residues. The ends lost 5 bases at V and 4 bases at J; junction bases unmatched: 15. The germline gives CDR1 MNHEY, CDR2 SMNVEV (reference sequence). The CDR3 bases are TGTGCCAGCAGTCCCCTGGGGGGAGGGCCTGCCGCAGATACGCAGTATTTT. Translation: CASSPLGGGPAADTQYF.

This clone was detected ten times or more. V gene TRBV27 combines with J gene TRBJ2-7, with 9 bases aligning to TRBD1. This CDR3 is 13 amino acids long. The germline V gene encodes CDR1 MNHEY and CDR2 SMNVEV (reference sequence). V dropped 8 bases and J dropped 5; count of bases not matched to a gene: 7. The CDR3 is CASWGTGLHEQYF. The DNA of the CDR3 is TGTGCCAGCTGGGGGACAGGGTTACACGAGCAGTACTTC.

Only a few counts were recorded for this clone. The rearrangement uses TRBV18 and TRBJ2-5; TRBD2 agrees at 8 bases. Germline CDR1 and CDR2: KGHSH and LQKENI. V lost 2 bases to trimming and J lost 3 bases; unmatched junction nucleotides: 11. This CDR3 has 17 residues. The chain's CDR3 is CASSPSAGGGFKETQYF. DNA for the CDR3: TGTGCCAGCTCACCATCCGCCGGGGGGGGATTCAAAGAGACCCAGTACTTC.

This clone was seen many times. The chain joins TRBV5-1 to TRBJ1-1; D is ambiguous. CDR1 and CDR2 from the germline V gene are SGHRS and YFSETQ. V was pared by 0 bases and J by 5 bases, with 11 bases between. This CDR3 has 14 residues. CDR3 region: CASSLARGGTEAFF. As DNA, the CDR3 is TGCGCCAGCAGCTTGGCCCGGGGAGGGACTGAAGCTTTCTTT. Variable domain in full (rest from reference TRBV5-1 and TRBJ1-1): KAGVTQTPRYLIKTRGQQVTLSCSPISGHRSVSWYQQTPGQGLQFLFEYFSETQRNKGNFPGRFSGRQFSNSRSEMNVSTLELGDSALYLCASSLARGGTEAFFGQGTRLTVV.

This clone was recorded many times. Other DNA sequences within the sample encode an identical CDR3. This rearrangement joins TRBV21-1 to TRBJ2-4; no check of the table's D call, TRBD2, against the DNA was made. TRBV21-1 constitutes a pseudogene. The CDR3 covers 19 residues. CDR3 residues: CASSNRTSGRNGAKNIQYF. In DNA, the CDR3 is TGTGCCAGCAGCAATCGGACTAGCGGGAGGAACGGTGCCAAAAACATTCAGTACTTC.

This chain joins TRBV9 and TRBJ1-6; perhaps TRBD1 as D (6 bases). The CDR3 is 16 residues long. The germline CDR1 and CDR2 sequences are SGDLS and YYNGEE. With 3 bases removed from V and 7 bases from J, the gap between germline ends came to 17 bases. The CDR3 protein is CASSARGGAGNSPLHF. DNA for the CDR3: TGTGCCAGCAGCGCTAGAGGGGGGGCTGGGAATTCACCCCTCCACTTT. The full variable domain, its missing parts supplied by reference TRBV9 and TRBJ1-6, is DSGVTQTPKHLITATGQRVTLRCSPRSGDLSVYWYQQSLDQGLQFLIQYYNGEERAKGNILERFSAQQFPDLHSELNLSSLELGDSALYFCASSARGGAGNSPLHFGNGTRLTVT.

This clone appeared many times. The rearrangement links TRBV5-6 to TRBJ2-5, with no clear D. Deletions cut 1 base from V and 0 bases from J, with 7 bases between. This CDR3 comprises 14 residues. Germline V CDR1 and CDR2: SGHDT, YYEEEE. The CDR3 region is CASSLYSDQETQYF. DNA of the CDR3: TGTGCCAGCAGCTTGTATTCAGACCAAGAGACCCAGTACTTC.

This clone was found many times. The chain links TRBV4-3 to TRBJ2-1, with TRBD2 as a possible D gene (6 bases). Trimming removed 3 bases at V and 4 bases at J, with 13 bases between. This CDR3 has 15 residues. Germline CDR1 reads LGHNA; CDR2 reads YSLEER. CDR3 in amino acids: CASSQSGGPYNEQFF. DNA for the CDR3: TGCGCCAGCAGCCAGTCAGGAGGGCCATACAATGAGCAGTTCTTC.

This clone was observed many times. The CDR3 region is CASSLIGGRFHEQYF. DNA of the CDR3: TGTGCCAGCAGCTTGATTGGCGGGAGGTTCCACGAGCAGTACTTC. The chain links TRBV5-4 to TRBJ2-5; 8 nucleotides agree with TRBD2. Gene TRBJ2-7 matches the end of the DNA better, so the J call may be wrong. CDR1 is SGHNT, CDR2 YYREEE, per germline (reference sequence). CDR3 length equals 15 residues.

This clone appeared many times. The rearrangement links TRBV10-3 to TRBJ2-5; D possibly corresponds to TRBD2 (5 bases). Trimming removed 4 bases from V and 1 base from J, with 22 bases in between. The length of the CDR3 is 18 residues. Germline V CDR1 and CDR2: ENHRY, SYGVKD. The CDR3 DNA reads as TGTGCCATCAGTGGGGCGGAGGACCTCCACCCGCTCCAAGAGACCCAGTACTTC. Translating gives CAISGAEDLHPLQETQYF.